This is a list of T cell receptor beta chains from one sample in a study of shared clonotypes between healthy human individuals. The repertoire was sequenced with immunoSEQ multiplex PCR; TCRdb's copy has only in-frame clones and lacks some. Of about 2.3 million clones in the sample, 80% to 95% were seen once. Sample: naive CD4+ T cells from PBMCs. The receptor set was obtained from a young man in good health. Some clones in this sample may be carry-over from other donors' samples. CDR3s include the opening cysteine and the closing phenylalanine or tryptophan. A D gene is named only where the DNA matches it firmly. Only part of the rows carry a size: once, few, many, or a class if the clone is expanded.

CASSLFRLAGIYEQYF,TGTGCCAGCAGCTTGTTTCGGCTAGCGGGGATCTACGAGCAGTACTTC,TRBD2,TRBV5-8,-,TRBJ2-7
CASSQDRGVASSYEQYF,TGTGCCAGCAGCCAAGATAGAGGGGTAGCGTCTTCCTACGAGCAGTACTTC,-,TRBV4-2,-,TRBJ2-7
CASSWGLAGAEEQYF,TGCGCCAGCAGCTGGGGACTAGCGGGAGCTGAGGAGCAGTACTTC,TRBD2,TRBV5-1,-,TRBJ2-7
CSVSSRGSSYEQYF,TGCAGCGTTAGTTCCAGGGGGAGCTCCTACGAGCAGTACTTC,TRBD1,TRBV29-1,-,TRBJ2-7
CASRRTGLNTEAFF,TGTGCCAGCAGGAGAACAGGGCTAAACACTGAAGCTTTCTTT,-,TRBV27,-,TRBJ1-1
CASSSYSYEQYF,TGTGCCAGCAGCTCGTACTCCTACGAGCAGTACTTC,-,TRBV11-2,once,TRBJ2-7
CASSKDRQGVVMDTEAFF,TGTGCCAGCAGCAAAGACCGGCAGGGGGTTGTTATGGACACTGAAGCTTTCTTT,-,TRBV21-1,-,TRBJ1-1
CSVVTPSGLYEQYF,TGCAGCGTTGTTACCCCGAGCGGATTATACGAGCAGTACTTC,-,TRBV29-1,-,TRBJ2-7
CASSVATQGGYTF,TGTGCCAGCAGCGTAGCTACCCAGGGAGGCTACACCTTC,-,TRBV9,-,TRBJ1-2
CASFGAHGRGAYGYTF,TGTGCCAGCTTCGGGGCCCACGGGAGGGGTGCCTATGGCTACACCTTC,-,TRBV2,-,TRBJ1-2
CASSRQGYEQYF,TGTGCCAGCAGTAGACAGGGCTACGAGCAGTACTTC,TRBD1,TRBV27,-,TRBJ2-7
CASAGGGPSREQYF,TGTGCCAGCGCCGGGGGGGGCCCTTCGCGCGAGCAGTACTTC,TRBD2,TRBV7-6,-,TRBJ2-7
CASTPRDRVLREQFF,TGTGCCAGCACCCCCCGGGACAGGGTCCTTCGTGAGCAGTTCTTC,TRBD1,TRBV2,-,TRBJ2-1
CASSPGFNYEQYF,TGCGCCAGCAGCCCAGGGTTCAACTACGAGCAGTACTTC,-,TRBV5-1,-,TRBJ2-7
CASKDRGNYGYTF,TGTGCCAGCAAGGACAGGGGGAACTATGGCTACACCTTC,TRBD1,TRBV19,-,TRBJ1-2
CAIRGQPAGANVLTF,TGTGCCATCAGAGGACAGCCCGCAGGGGCCAACGTCCTGACTTTC,-,TRBV10-3,-,TRBJ2-6
CATSRSLDNEQFF,TGTGCCACCAGCAGATCACTAGACAATGAGCAGTTCTTC,-,TRBV15,once,TRBJ2-1
CASSESVAGGDTEAFF,TGTGCCAGCAGTGAAAGCGTCGCAGGGGGGGACACTGAAGCTTTCTTT,TRBD1,TRBV6-1,-,TRBJ1-1
CASSDVGALYEQYF,TGTGCCAGCAGTGACGTTGGGGCCCTCTACGAGCAGTACTTC,-,TRBV25-1,once,TRBJ2-7
CASSFRGLRYEQYF,TGTGCCAGCAGCTTCCGAGGGTTACGCTACGAGCAGTACTTC,-,TRBV5-4,-,TRBJ2-7